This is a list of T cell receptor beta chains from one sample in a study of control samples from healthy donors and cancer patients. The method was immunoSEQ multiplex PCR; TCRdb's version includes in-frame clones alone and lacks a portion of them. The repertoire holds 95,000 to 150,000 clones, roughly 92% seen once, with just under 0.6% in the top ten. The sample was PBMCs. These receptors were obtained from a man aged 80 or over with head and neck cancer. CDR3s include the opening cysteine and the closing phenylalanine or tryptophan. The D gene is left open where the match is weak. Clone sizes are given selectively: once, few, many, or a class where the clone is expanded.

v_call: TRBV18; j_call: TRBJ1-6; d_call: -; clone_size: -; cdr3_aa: CASSPPLGGAYNSPLHF; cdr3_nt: TGTGCCAGCTCACCACCCTTAGGGGGAGCCTATAATTCACCCCTCCACTTT
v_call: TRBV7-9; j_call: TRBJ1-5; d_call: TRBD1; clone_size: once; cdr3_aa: CASSRGAGGIDQPQHF; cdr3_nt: TGTGCCAGCAGCCGGGGGGCAGGGGGTATCGATCAGCCCCAGCATTTT
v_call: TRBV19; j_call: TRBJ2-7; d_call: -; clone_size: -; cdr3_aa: CASSSYSLSYEQYF; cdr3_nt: TGTGCCAGTAGTTCTTACAGCCTCTCCTACGAGCAGTACTTC
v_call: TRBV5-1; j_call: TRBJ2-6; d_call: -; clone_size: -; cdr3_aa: CASSSDPGANVLTF; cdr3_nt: TGCGCCAGCAGCTCCGACCCTGGGGCCAACGTCCTGACTTTC
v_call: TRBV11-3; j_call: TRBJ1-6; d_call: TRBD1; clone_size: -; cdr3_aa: CASRKGQPNSPLHF; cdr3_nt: TGTGCCAGCAGGAAGGGACAGCCAAATTCACCCCTCCACTTT
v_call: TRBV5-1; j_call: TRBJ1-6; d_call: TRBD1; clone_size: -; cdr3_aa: CASSPDRGYNSPLHF; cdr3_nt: TGCGCCAGCAGCCCAGACAGGGGCTATAATTCACCCCTCCACTTT
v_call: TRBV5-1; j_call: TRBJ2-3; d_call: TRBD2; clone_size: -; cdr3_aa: CASSWGLAGDTDTQYF; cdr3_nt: TGCGCCAGCAGCTGGGGACTAGCGGGGGACACAGATACGCAGTATTTT
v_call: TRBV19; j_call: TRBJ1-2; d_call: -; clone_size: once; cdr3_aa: CASSKSLNYGYTF; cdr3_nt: TGTGCCAGTAGTAAATCCCTGAACTATGGCTACACCTTC
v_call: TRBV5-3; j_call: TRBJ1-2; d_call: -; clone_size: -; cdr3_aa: CARSFDDPGAQPYGYTF; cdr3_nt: TGTGCCAGAAGCTTCGACGACCCAGGAGCCCAACCCTATGGCTACACCTTC
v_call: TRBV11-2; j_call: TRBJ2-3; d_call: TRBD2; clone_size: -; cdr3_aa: CASSFGLARGADTQYF; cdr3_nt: TGTGCCAGCAGCTTTGGACTAGCTAGGGGCGCAGATACGCAGTATTTT
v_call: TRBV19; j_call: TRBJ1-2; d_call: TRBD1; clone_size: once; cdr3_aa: CASTEGGATYGYTF; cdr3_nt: TGTGCCAGTACCGAAGGGGGCGCGACCTATGGCTACACCTTC
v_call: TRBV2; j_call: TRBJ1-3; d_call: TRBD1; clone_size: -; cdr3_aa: CASSAKGQGNENTIYF; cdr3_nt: TGTGCCAGCAGTGCAAAGGGACAGGGAAACGAAAACACCATATATTTT
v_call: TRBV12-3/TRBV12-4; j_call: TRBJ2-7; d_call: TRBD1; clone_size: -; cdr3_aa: CASSSGTDNEQYF; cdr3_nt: TGTGCCAGCAGTTCCGGGACAGATAACGAGCAGTACTTC
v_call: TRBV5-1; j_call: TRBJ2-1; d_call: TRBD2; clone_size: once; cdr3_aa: CASSFRPSGGGNEQFF; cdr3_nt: TGCGCCAGCAGCTTCCGTCCTAGCGGGGGGGGTAATGAGCAGTTCTTC
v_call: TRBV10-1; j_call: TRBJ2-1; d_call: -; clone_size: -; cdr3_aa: CASSMRKAGSTNEQFF; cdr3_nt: TGCGCCAGCAGTATGAGGAAGGCAGGGTCTACCAATGAGCAGTTCTTC
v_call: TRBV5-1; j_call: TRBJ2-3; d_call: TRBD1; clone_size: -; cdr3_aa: CASSFSGTGVNTQYF; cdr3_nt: TGCGCCAGCAGCTTCTCCGGGACAGGGGTTAATACGCAGTATTTT
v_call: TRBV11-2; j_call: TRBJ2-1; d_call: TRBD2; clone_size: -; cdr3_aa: CASSRERGGAGEQFF; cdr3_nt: TGTGCCAGCAGCAGAGAGCGGGGGGGCGCAGGTGAGCAGTTCTTC
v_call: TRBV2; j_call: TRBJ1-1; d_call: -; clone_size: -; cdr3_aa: CASRTDGLNTEAFF; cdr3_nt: TGTGCCAGCAGGACCGACGGACTGAACACTGAAGCTTTCTTT
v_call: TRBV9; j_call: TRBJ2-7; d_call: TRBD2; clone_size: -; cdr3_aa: CASSVGTSVSYEQYF; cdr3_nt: TGTGCCAGCAGCGTCGGGACTAGCGTATCCTACGAGCAGTACTTC
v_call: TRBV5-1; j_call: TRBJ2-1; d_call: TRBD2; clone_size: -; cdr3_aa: CASRFARGELNGEQFF; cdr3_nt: TGCGCCAGCAGGTTCGCCCGGGGGGAGCTAAACGGTGAGCAGTTCTTC
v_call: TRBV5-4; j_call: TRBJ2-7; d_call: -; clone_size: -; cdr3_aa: CASSLATGPRLEQYF; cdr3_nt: TGTGCCAGCAGCTTGGCCACCGGCCCTCGGCTGGAGCAGTACTTC
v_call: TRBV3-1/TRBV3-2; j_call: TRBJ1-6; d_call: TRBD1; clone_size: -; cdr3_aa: CASSHDRGLGGSPLHF; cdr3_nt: TGTGCCAGCAGCCACGACAGGGGGCTCGGGGGTTCACCCCTCCACTTT
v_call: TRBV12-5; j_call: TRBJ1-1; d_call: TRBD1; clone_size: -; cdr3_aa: CASGLRTGPTEAFF; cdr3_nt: TGTGCTAGTGGTTTGAGGACAGGGCCCACTGAAGCTTTCTTT
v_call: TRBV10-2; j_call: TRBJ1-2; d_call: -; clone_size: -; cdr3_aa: CASSDRSRASDYGYTF; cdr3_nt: TGCGCCAGCAGTGATAGGTCCAGGGCGTCGGACTATGGCTACACCTTC
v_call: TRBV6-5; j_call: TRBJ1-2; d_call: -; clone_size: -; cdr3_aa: CASSYKRTQGYTF; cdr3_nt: TGTGCCAGCAGTTACAAGAGGACCCAAGGCTACACCTTC
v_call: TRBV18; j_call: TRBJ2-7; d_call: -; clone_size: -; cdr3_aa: CASSPRTASQASREQYF; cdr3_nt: TGTGCCAGCTCACCTCGGACGGCCAGTCAAGCCTCTCGGGAGCAGTACTTC
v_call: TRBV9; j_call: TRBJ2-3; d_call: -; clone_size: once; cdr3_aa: CASSAQWQGTHTQYF; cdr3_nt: TGTGCCAGCAGCGCTCAGTGGCAGGGCACACATACGCAGTATTTT
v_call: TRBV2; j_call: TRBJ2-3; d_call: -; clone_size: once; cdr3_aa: CASSENPRHADTQYF; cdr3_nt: TGTGCCAGCAGTGAAAACCCCCGGCACGCAGATACGCAGTATTTT
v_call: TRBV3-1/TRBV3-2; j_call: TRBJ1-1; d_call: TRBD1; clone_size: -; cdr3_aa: CASSRDRLNTEAFF; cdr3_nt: TGTGCCAGCTCGAGGGACAGACTGAACACTGAAGCTTTCTTT
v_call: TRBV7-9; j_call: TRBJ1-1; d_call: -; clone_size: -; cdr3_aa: CASVGVGITEAFF; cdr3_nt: TGTGCCAGCGTGGGGGTTGGGATCACTGAAGCTTTCTTT
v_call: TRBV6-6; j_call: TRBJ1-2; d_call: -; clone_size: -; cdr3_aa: CASSYSESVDGYTF; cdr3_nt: TGTGCCAGCAGTTACTCGGAGTCGGTTGATGGCTACACCTTC
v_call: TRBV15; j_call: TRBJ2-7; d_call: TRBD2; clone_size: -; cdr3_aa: CATSRDLETSGRAYEQYF; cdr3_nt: TGTGCCACCAGCAGAGATTTGGAGACTAGCGGGAGGGCCTACGAGCAGTACTTC
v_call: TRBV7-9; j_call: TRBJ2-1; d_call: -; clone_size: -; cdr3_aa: CASSFVDEQFF; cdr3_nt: TGTGCCAGCAGCTTCGTGGATGAGCAGTTCTTC
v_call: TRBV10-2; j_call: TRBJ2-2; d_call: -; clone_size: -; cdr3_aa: CASRRAENTGELFF; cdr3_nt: TGCGCCAGCAGGCGAGCCGAGAACACCGGGGAGCTGTTTTTT
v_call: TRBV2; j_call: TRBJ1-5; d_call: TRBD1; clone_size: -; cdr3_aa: CASRQGWKPQHF; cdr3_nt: TGTGCCAGCAGACAGGGGTGGAAGCCCCAGCATTTT
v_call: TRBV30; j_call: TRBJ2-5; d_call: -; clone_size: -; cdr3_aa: CAWVGYRETQYF; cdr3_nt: TGTGCCTGGGTGGGGTACCGGGAGACCCAGTACTTC
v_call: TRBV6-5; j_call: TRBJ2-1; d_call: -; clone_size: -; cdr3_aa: CAIPSDYAYNEQFF; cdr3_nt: TGTGCCATCCCATCGGACTACGCCTACAATGAGCAGTTCTTC
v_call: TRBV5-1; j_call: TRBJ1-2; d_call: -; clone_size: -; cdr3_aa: CASSLTQGPYGYTF; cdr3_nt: TGCGCCAGCAGCTTGACCCAGGGACCCTATGGCTACACCTTC
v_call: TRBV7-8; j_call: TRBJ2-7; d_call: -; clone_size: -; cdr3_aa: CASSPSSYEQYF; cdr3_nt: TGTGCCAGCAGCCCCAGCTCCTACGAGCAGTACTTC
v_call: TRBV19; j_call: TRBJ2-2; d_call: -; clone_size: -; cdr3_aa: CASSIGVRGELFF; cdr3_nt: TGTGCCAGTAGCATAGGAGTCAGAGGGGAGCTGTTTTTT
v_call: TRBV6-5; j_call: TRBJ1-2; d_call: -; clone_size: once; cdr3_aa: CASSYSATGWYYGYTF; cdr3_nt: TGTGCCAGCAGTTACTCGGCCACAGGGTGGTACTATGGCTACACCTTC
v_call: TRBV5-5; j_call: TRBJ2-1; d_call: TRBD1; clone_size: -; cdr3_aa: CASSPTGDNEQFF; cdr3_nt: TGTGCCAGCAGCCCGACAGGGGACAATGAGCAGTTCTTC
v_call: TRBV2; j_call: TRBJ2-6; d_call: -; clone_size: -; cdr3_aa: CASSRTPSSGANVLTF; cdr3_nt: TGTGCCAGCAGTCGGACCCCTAGCTCTGGGGCCAACGTCCTGACTTTC
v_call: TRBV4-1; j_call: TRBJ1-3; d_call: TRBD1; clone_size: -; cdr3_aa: CASSQTGANSGNTIYF; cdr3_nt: TGCGCCAGCAGCCAAACAGGGGCAAACTCTGGAAACACCATATATTTT
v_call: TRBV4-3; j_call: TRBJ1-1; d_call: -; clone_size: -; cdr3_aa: CASSQDSAGDTEAFF; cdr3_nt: TGCGCCAGCAGCCAAGATTCGGCAGGGGACACTGAAGCTTTCTTT
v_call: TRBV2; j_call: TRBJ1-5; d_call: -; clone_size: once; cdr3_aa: CASSAQGNQPQHF; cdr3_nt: TGTGCCAGCAGTGCTCAGGGAAATCAGCCCCAGCATTTT
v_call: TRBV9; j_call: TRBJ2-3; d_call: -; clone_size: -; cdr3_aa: CASSAGANQADTQYF; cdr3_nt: TGTGCCAGCAGCGCGGGGGCGAATCAGGCAGATACGCAGTATTTT
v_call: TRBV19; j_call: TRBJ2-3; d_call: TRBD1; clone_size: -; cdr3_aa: CASTRQGARTDTQYF; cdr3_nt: TGTGCCAGTACGAGGCAGGGGGCGCGCACAGATACGCAGTATTTT
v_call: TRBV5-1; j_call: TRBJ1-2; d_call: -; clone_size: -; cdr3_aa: CASKRSLPGGLGVDGYTF; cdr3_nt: TGCGCCAGCAAACGGTCCCTCCCGGGCGGGCTAGGAGTTGACGGCTACACCTTC
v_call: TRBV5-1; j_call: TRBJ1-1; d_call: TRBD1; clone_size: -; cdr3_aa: CASSSGQGYTEAFF; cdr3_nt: TGCGCCAGCAGCTCAGGACAGGGCTACACTGAAGCTTTCTTT
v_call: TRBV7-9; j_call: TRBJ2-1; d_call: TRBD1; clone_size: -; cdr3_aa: CASSLKDRGTYNEQFF; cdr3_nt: TGTGCCAGCAGCTTGAAGGACAGGGGTACCTACAATGAGCAGTTCTTC
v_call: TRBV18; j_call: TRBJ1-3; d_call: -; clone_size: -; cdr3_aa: CASSPGQAGTGNTIYF; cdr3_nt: TGTGCCAGCTCACCAGGACAAGCCGGGACTGGAAACACCATATATTTT
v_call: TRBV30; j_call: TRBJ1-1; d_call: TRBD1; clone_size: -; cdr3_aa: CAWSAQGAGTEAFF; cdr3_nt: TGTGCCTGGAGTGCGCAGGGGGCTGGGACTGAAGCTTTCTTT
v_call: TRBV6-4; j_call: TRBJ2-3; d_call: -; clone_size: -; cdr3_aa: CASSDLGGRTDTQYF; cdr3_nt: TGTGCCAGCAGTGACCTCGGGGGGCGGACAGATACGCAGTATTTT
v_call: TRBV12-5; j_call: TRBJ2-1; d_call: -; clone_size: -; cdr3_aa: CASGPSGAAYNEQFF; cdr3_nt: TGTGCTAGTGGTCCCAGTGGGGCCGCTTACAATGAGCAGTTCTTC